Presented here are 32 T cell receptor beta chains from one specimen sequenced in a study of CD8 T cells in Susac syndrome. After extraction with the RNeasy kit, about 0.5 to 1 ug of the RNA was reverse transcribed using random hexamers. One entry per CDR3 protein results from TCRdb running MiXCR on the immunoSEQ multiplex PCR reads. The sample carries 100,000 or so distinct CDR3 sequences, 85% to 95% recorded once. The sample consisted of CD8+ T cells from PBMCs. Every receptor here comes from a human donor in good health.

The chain joins TRBV7-2 to TRBJ2-2, with D unresolved. CDR1 and CDR2 (germline): SGHTA, FQGNSA. V was cut by 5 bases and J by 8 bases, with 12 bases left in between. There are 13 residues in the CDR3. The CDR3 here is CASSQDRRGELFF. Here the CDR3 DNA reads TGTGCCAGCAGCCAGGACCGGCGGGGGGAGCTGTTTTTT.

This clonotype was detected only a few times. The J gene is TRBJ2-7, the V gene TRBV2; D gene unclear. This CDR3 is built from 12 residues. V shed 3 bases and J shed 6 bases, with 9 bases lying between them. The V gene's germline CDR1 is SNHLY and CDR2 FYNNEI. The CDR3: CASSDRSLEQYF. The CDR3 nucleotides are TGTGCCAGCAGTGATAGGTCCCTCGAGCAGTACTTC. Full variable domain (missing parts from reference TRBV2 and TRBJ2-7): EPEVTQTPSHQVTQMGQEVILRCVPISNHLYFYWYRQILGQKVEFLVSFYNNEISEKSEIFDDQFSVERPDGSNFTLKIRSTKLEDSAMYFCASSDRSLEQYFGPGTRLTVT.

The CDR3 region has the DNA TGTGCCAGCAGCTTGGGCTGGGGGGGAGAGCCCCAGCATTTT. Protein sequence: CASSLGWGGEPQHF. The V call is TRBV7-9, the J call TRBJ1-5; D may be TRBD1 (5 bases). CDR1 and CDR2 (germline): SEHNR, FQNEAQ (reference sequence). V dropped 3 bases and J dropped 8 bases, with 14 bases sitting between them. The CDR3 is 14 residues long.

The gene calls are TRBV19 and TRBJ2-6; TRBD2 might be the D (6 bases). Germline lookup yields CDR1 LNHDA and CDR2 SQIVND (reference sequence). V lost 4 bases to trimming and J lost 4 bases, with 11 bases between them. The CDR3 sequence is 15 residues long. The CDR3 DNA reads TGTGCCAGTAGTAATTCGGAGGGAGGGGCCAACGTCCTGACTTTC. It translates to CASSNSEGGANVLTF.

The chain employs TRBV6-2 or TRBV6-3 and TRBJ1-1; the match to TRBD1 covers 9 bases. After removal of 6 bases from V and 5 bases from J, the junction contained 7 bases not matched to a gene. The germline V gene has CDR1 MNHEY and CDR2 SVGEGT. The CDR3 loop spans 14 amino acids. The CDR3 DNA follows: TGTGCCAGCAGCTCTAAGACAGGGGGAACTGAAGCTTTCTTT. Translation gives CASSSKTGGTEAFF.

This clonotype has a single count. The CDR3 DNA reads as TGCAGCGCCGTTGGAAGGGGCTTCTCTGGAAACACCATATATTTT. Residues: CSAVGRGFSGNTIYF. V is TRBV29-1 and J is TRBJ1-3; D perhaps matches TRBD1 (5 bases). This CDR3 is 15 amino acids long. V was cut by 7 bases and J by 0 bases, with 16 bases left in between. CDR1 and CDR2 from the germline V gene are SQVTM and ANQGSEA.

The chain carries TRBV12-3 or TRBV12-4 and TRBJ1-4; D uncertain. The CDR3 has 14 residues. V shed 5 bases and J shed 10 bases, with 17 bases lying between them. CDR3: CASSQDRSSGKLFF. For the CDR3, the DNA is TGTGCCAGCAGTCAGGATCGCTCGTCGGGAAAACTGTTTTTT.

This chain uses TRBV20-1 with TRBJ2-1; 8 bases are a match to TRBD1. This CDR3 has 13 residues. The V and J ends lost 6 bases and 4 bases, in that order; junction bases with no gene match: 5. Germline V lookup: CDR1 DFQATT, CDR2 SNEGSKA (reference sequence). CDR3 residues: CSATGQGYNEQFF. CDR3 nucleotide sequence: TGCAGTGCAACCGGACAGGGATACAATGAGCAGTTCTTC.

V usage is TRBV20-1 and J usage is TRBJ2-2; D call uncertain. In germline, CDR1 is DFQATT, CDR2 SNEGSKA (reference sequence). This CDR3 is 14 amino acids long. V gave up 2 bases and J gave up 6 bases, with 13 bases separating them. The CDR3 sequence: CSARIRSRSGELFF. DNA of the CDR3: TGCAGTGCTAGAATTCGTAGCCGCTCCGGGGAGCTGTTTTTT.

The V gene is TRBV9, the J gene TRBJ1-5, with no clear D. V lost 5 bases and J 3 bases, leaving 12 bases between the germline ends. The CDR3 extends over 14 amino acids. Germline CDR1 and CDR2: SGDLS and YYNGEE. CDR3 loop: CASSIAGNNQPQHF. CDR3 nucleotide sequence: TGTGCCAGCAGTATAGCGGGGAACAATCAGCCCCAGCATTTT.

The chain couples TRBV6-1 to TRBJ1-1, with D possibly being TRBD1 (5 bases). Germline CDR1 reads MNHNS; CDR2 reads SASEGT. This CDR3 has 15 amino acids. V dropped 8 bases and J dropped 0 bases, with 16 bases sitting between them. CDR3 sequence (DNA): TGTGCCAGCGGGGAGGGGCGGGTTATGAACACTGAAGCTTTCTTT. Amino acid sequence: CASGEGRVMNTEAFF.

The chain uses TRBV11-1 and TRBJ2-6; D is uncertain. V lost 1 base, J lost 7 bases, and 11 bases lay in between. CDR3 size: 15 residues. From germline, CDR1 is SGHAT and CDR2 FQDESV (reference sequence). The CDR3 loop reads CASSLDTGVANVLTF. DNA for the CDR3: TGTGCCAGCAGCTTAGACACCGGTGTTGCCAACGTCCTGACTTTC.

The chain has TRBV5-1 and TRBJ1-1, with a weak D call TRBD1 (5 bases). Trimming stripped 4 bases from V and 1 base from J, with 11 bases between. Germline assignment: CDR1 SGHRS and CDR2 YFSETQ. CDR3 size: 14 residues. CDR3 sequence reads: CASSAFQGNTEAFF. Here the CDR3 DNA reads TGCGCCAGCAGCGCGTTTCAGGGGAACACTGAAGCTTTCTTT.

V gene TRBV6-2 or TRBV6-3 combines with J gene TRBJ1-5; TRBD1 agrees at 9 bases. V gave up 0 bases and J gave up 4 bases; unmatched junction bases: 1. CDR1 MNHEY and CDR2 SVGEGT come from the germline V gene. This CDR3 region has 15 residues. CDR3: CASSYSGTGNQPQHF. The CDR3 nucleotides read TGTGCCAGCAGTTACTCGGGGACAGGGAATCAGCCCCAGCATTTT.

The rearrangement joins TRBV3-1 to TRBJ2-3; unclear D gene. V lost 0 bases to trimming and J lost 1 base, with 8 bases between them. CDR1 and CDR2 from the germline V gene are LGHDT and YNNKEL (reference sequence). The CDR3 is made up of 15 amino acids. As DNA, the CDR3 is TGTGCCAGCAGCCAAGACGGCCGTGGCACAGATACGCAGTATTTT. Its protein is CASSQDGRGTDTQYF.

V gene TRBV4-3 combines with J gene TRBJ2-7, with a weak D call TRBD2 (5 bases). V lost 0 bases and J lost 4, with 7 bases in between. Germline V gene lookup returns CDR1 LGHNA and CDR2 YSLEER. The CDR3 has 13 amino acids. CDR3 sequence: CASSQERGYEQYF. CDR3 sequence (DNA): TGCGCCAGCAGCCAAGAACGGGGATACGAGCAGTACTTC.

The chain is built from TRBV7-9 and TRBJ2-1, with D perhaps matching TRBD2 (7 bases). Germline CDR1 SEHNR, CDR2 FQNEAQ (reference sequence). The germline V and J ends were trimmed by 4 bases and 6 bases, with 16 bases remaining between them. CDR3 length: 15 amino acids. CDR3 DNA sequence: TGTGCCAGCAGCTCACCTGGGGAGGGGGTCAATGAGCAGTTCTTC. Amino acid sequence: CASSSPGEGVNEQFF.

This chain uses TRBV20-1 with TRBJ1-3; D uncertain. The germline V gene has CDR1 DFQATT and CDR2 SNEGSKA (reference sequence). This CDR3 is 12 amino acids long. Trimming pared 0 bases from V and 4 bases from J, leaving 4 bases between. The CDR3 spells CSARDRGNTIYF. CDR3 coding DNA: TGCAGTGCTAGAGACAGGGGAAACACCATATATTTT.

This chain links TRBV5-1 with TRBJ2-7, with 7 bases matching TRBD1. Unmatched junction bases numbered 6, after V lost 1 base and J lost 2 bases. The CDR3 runs to 15 residues. Germline V gives CDR1 SGHRS, CDR2 YFSETQ. The CDR3 DNA reads TGCGCCAGCAGCTTGTCCGGGACAGTCCCCTACGAGCAGTACTTC. Protein sequence: CASSLSGTVPYEQYF.

The chain joins TRBV3-1 to TRBJ1-1; D is uncertain. Germline V gives CDR1 LGHDT, CDR2 YNNKEL (reference sequence). The CDR3 runs to 12 residues. Trimming cost V 1 base and J 5 bases, with 5 bases left between them. The CDR3 nucleotides read TGTGCCAGCAGCCAAGTAGAAACTGAAGCTTTCTTT. Amino acid sequence: CASSQVETEAFF.

The chain joins TRBV11-2 to TRBJ2-5; a weak D match, TRBD2 (6 bases). CDR1 and CDR2 (germline): SGHAT, FQNNGV. The CDR3 length is 13 residues. Between the trimmed V and J ends, which lost 2 bases and 4 bases, there was a span of 8 bases. The CDR3 region is CASSLYGRETQYF. The DNA for the CDR3 is TGTGCCAGCAGCTTATACGGGAGAGAGACCCAGTACTTC.

The rearrangement links TRBV6-2 or TRBV6-3 to TRBJ2-3, with 10 bases aligning to TRBD2. Germline lookup yields CDR1 MNHEY and CDR2 SVGEGT. The junction had 24 bases not matched to a gene; V was cut back by 8 bases and J by 1 base. The CDR3 contains 21 residues. The CDR3 spells CASLLTQSSKAGGPRTDTQYF. The CDR3 DNA sequence: TGTGCCAGCCTCTTAACACAATCTTCCAAAGCGGGGGGGCCTCGCACAGATACGCAGTATTTT.

The chain recombines TRBV20-1 with TRBJ2-1; 14 bases map to TRBD2. The CDR3 consists of 15 residues. Per the germline V gene, CDR1 is DFQATT and CDR2 is SNEGSKA (reference sequence). J was trimmed by 9 bases and V by 3 bases; bases with no gene match: 7. CDR3 coding DNA: TGCAGTGCTAGGGATCCCGGACTAGCGGGGGGTGAGCAGTTCTTC. This sequence encodes CSARDPGLAGGEQFF.

The chain carries TRBV29-1 and TRBJ2-1, with 10 bases lining up with TRBD1. The junction had 12 bases not matched to a gene; V was cut back by 8 bases and J by 5 bases. Per germline, CDR1 SQVTM and CDR2 ANQGSEA. There are 15 residues in the CDR3. CDR3 loop: CSPYLLGQGNNEQFF. The DNA for the CDR3 is TGCAGCCCATACCTGTTGGGACAGGGGAACAATGAGCAGTTCTTC.

This sequence joins TRBV4-3 and TRBJ2-1; the match to TRBD2 covers 13 bases. The V gene end was trimmed by 4 bases and the J gene end by 6 bases; junction bases not matched to a gene: 3. Per germline, CDR1 LGHNA and CDR2 YSLEER. This CDR3 spans 15 amino acids. This CDR3 reads CASSPRTSGSNEQFF. The CDR3 DNA reads as TGCGCCAGCAGCCCTAGGACTAGCGGGAGCAATGAGCAGTTCTTC.

For this clonotype: One end of the junction varies from germline; a read error may be responsible. The V call is TRBV7-2, the J call TRBJ1-2; D unclear. Germline V gene lookup returns CDR1 SGHTA and CDR2 FQGNSA. CDR3 length equals 11 residues. The CDR3 nucleotides are TGTGCCACCTTCGGACGCTATGGCTACGCCTTC. This encodes CATFGRYGYAF.

The chain links TRBV7-9 to TRBJ2-1; D is perhaps TRBD2 (6 bases). Looked up from germline, CDR1 is SEHNR and CDR2 is FQNEAQ (reference sequence). The CDR3 has 13 amino acids. V was shortened by 7 bases and J by 5 bases, with 12 bases between the two germline ends. The CDR3 region is CASTRDSHNEQFF. CDR3 DNA sequence: TGTGCCAGCACCCGGGACTCTCACAATGAGCAGTTCTTC.

This rearrangement joins TRBV19 to TRBJ2-7, with D unresolved. Per germline, CDR1 LNHDA and CDR2 SQIVND (reference sequence). The CDR3 has 16 residues. The V and J ends lost 3 bases and 3 bases respectively, with 18 bases between them. The CDR3 nucleotides are TGTGCCAGTAGTATCTACGGACGAGGTTCCGACTACGAGCAGTACTTC. Amino acid sequence: CASSIYGRGSDYEQYF.

The genes are TRBV4-2 and TRBJ2-7; 9 bases agree with TRBD2. In germline, CDR1 is LGHNA, CDR2 YNFKEQ. The CDR3 is made up of 16 amino acids. Germline trimming cut 1 base from V and 6 bases from J; bases unmatched to any gene: 10. The CDR3: CASSQASGGSTGEQYF. In nucleotides, the CDR3 is TGTGCCAGCAGCCAAGCAAGCGGGGGGTCCACTGGCGAGCAGTACTTC.

V and J are TRBV14 and TRBJ1-2; D not certain. Germline V gene data show CDR1 as SGHDN and CDR2 as FVKESK. Trimming shortened V by 1 base and J by 10 bases, and 13 bases separated the two germline ends. The CDR3 loop spans 13 amino acids. The DNA of the CDR3 is TGTGCCAGCAGCCAAGTGGTAAAGGAGGCCTACACCTTC. Its protein is CASSQVVKEAYTF.

V and J are TRBV19 and TRBJ2-2, with 7 bases matching TRBD1. V lost 6 bases to trimming and J lost 0 bases; unmatched junction nucleotides: 4. The germline gives CDR1 LNHDA, CDR2 SQIVND (reference sequence). The length of the CDR3 is 15 residues. CDR3 sequence: CASSNGQANTGELFF. CDR3 nucleotide sequence: TGTGCCAGTAGCAATGGACAGGCGAACACCGGGGAGCTGTTTTTT.

This chain joins TRBV7-6 and TRBJ2-1, with TRBD2 matching 12 bases. Germline V gene data show CDR1 as SGHVS and CDR2 as FNYEAQ. This CDR3 spans 16 amino acids. V shed 3 bases, J shed 6 bases, and the junction held 6 bases outside the gene matches. CDR3 bases: TGTGCCAGCAGCTTTCTAGCGGGAGGGCCTCGCAATGAGCAGTTCTTC. Translating gives CASSFLAGGPRNEQFF.